This T cell receptor beta chain emerged from a study of blood T cell repertoires in COVID-19. Study summary: From T cells, B-cell-depleted T cells, or PBMCs came the material, which was cDNA or gDNA.

Germline V gene sequence: CDR1 MNHNS, CDR2 SASEGT. This CDR3 region has 15 residues. Between the trimmed V and J ends, which lost 0 bases and 0 bases, there was a span of 9 bases. Here immunoSEQ multiplex PCR was the method, and the copy in TCRdb shows in-frame clones only, minus some. Among about 200,000 clones listed, over 75% were seen once. Input material: peripheral blood. This TCR derives from a human donor with active or convalescent COVID-19. The donor label of this sample is uncertain. The chain combines TRBV6-1 with TRBJ2-7; no clear D. In nucleotides, the CDR3 is TGTGCCAGCAGTGAAGCCCAAACTTCCTCCTACGAGCAGTACTTC. This encodes CASSEAQTSSYEQYF.